The 6 T cell receptor beta chains reported below all come from one sample, sequenced in a study of T cell repertoires in aging, cancer and after chemotherapy. Rearranged V-D-J TRB sequences were amplified with a mixed TRB-A/B primer pool. A single record per CDR3 protein comes from TCRdb applying MiXCR to the multiplex PCR reads. The data hold some 1,200 distinct CDR3 sequences, with more than 25% observed a single time. TCR beta rearrangements were amplified from peripheral blood genomic DNA. Sequenced input: blood. Receptors originate from a human donor with a solid tumor.

Only a few counts were recorded for this clonotype. V is TRBV5-1 and J is TRBJ2-3; D unresolved. Germline V gene lookup returns CDR1 SGHRS and CDR2 YFSETQ. Trimming removed 0 bases at V and 2 bases at J, with 13 bases between. CDR3 length: 16 residues. The CDR3 sequence: CASSLAGQYPTDTQYF. DNA of the CDR3: TGCGCCAGCAGCTTGGCGGGCCAATACCCCACAGATACGCAGTATTTT.

This clonotype is labeled as large. The chain carries TRBV6-5 and TRBJ1-1, with D possibly TRBD1 on 5 matching bases. The CDR3 consists of 11 residues. The V gene's germline CDR1 is MNHEY and CDR2 SVGAGI. V lost 8 bases to trimming and J lost 3 bases, with 7 bases between them. CDR3 in amino acids: CASGGDTEAFF. The CDR3 DNA sequence: TGTGCCAGCGGGGGGGACACTGAAGCTTTCTTT.

This clonotype is large. The genes are TRBV6-2 or TRBV6-3 and TRBJ2-5, with D maybe TRBD2 (5 bases). This CDR3 comprises 15 residues. Germline-derived CDR1 and CDR2 are MNHEY and SVGEGT. V lost 5 bases and J 5 bases, leaving 18 bases between the germline ends. The CDR3 reads CASSLSGKSAETQYF. The DNA for the CDR3 is TGTGCCAGCAGTCTATCCGGGAAGTCAGCGGAGACCCAGTACTTC.

By sample fraction, this clonotype is large. The chain recombines TRBV6-4 with TRBJ2-3; D gene uncertain. This CDR3 is 14 amino acids long. CDR1 is MRHNA and CDR2 is SNTAGT in the germline V gene. V was pared by 2 bases and J by 9 bases, with 15 bases between. The CDR3, as DNA: TGTGCCAGCAGTGACGGGATTGACCTGGGGACGCAGTATTTT. As protein: CASSDGIDLGTQYF.

The gene calls are TRBV7-6 and TRBJ2-7; a possible D gene is TRBD1 (5 bases). The germline V and J ends were trimmed by 1 base and 3 bases, with 19 bases remaining between them. This CDR3 has 17 residues. CDR1 SGHVS and CDR2 FNYEAQ come from the germline V gene. The DNA of the CDR3 is TGTGCCAGCAGCTTAGTGCCCCGGGCCCACAGGCTCTACGAGCAGTACTTC. Residues: CASSLVPRAHRLYEQYF.

This clonotype rates as medium-sized (0.01 to 0.1%). The chain is built from TRBV6-6 and TRBJ1-4; 8 bases fit TRBD1. The CDR3 has 15 residues. From germline, CDR1 is MNHNY and CDR2 SVGAGI (reference sequence). With V trimmed by 6 bases and J by 3 bases, 6 bases remained unmatched. The CDR3 sequence is CASRLDRGANEKLFF. CDR3 nucleotide sequence: TGTGCCAGCAGGCTAGACAGGGGTGCTAATGAAAAACTGTTTTTT.